A single sample gave rise to the 17 T cell receptor beta chains below, sequenced in a study of cytomegalovirus exposure and HLA in healthy donors. Only in-frame clones appear in the TCRdb table, and some are missing; sequencing was by immunoSEQ multiplex PCR. The sample records some 130,000 clones, roughly 89% being singletons. Sequencing input: PBMCs. The receptor source for this set is a woman in her late teens or twenties in good health and CMV-seronegative.

CDR3 nucleotides: TGCGCCAGCAGCCGCCCTGGGGGCCGGGCCAACGTCCTGACTTTC. This gives the protein CASSRPGGRANVLTF. The chain recombines TRBV4-1 with TRBJ2-6; possible D gene TRBD1, 6 bases. Germline CDR1 MGHRA, CDR2 YSYEKL. Deletions cut 4 bases from V and 5 bases from J, with 12 bases between. There are 15 residues in the CDR3.

The V and J genes are TRBV5-1 and TRBJ2-1; 10 positions agree with TRBD1. The CDR3 contains 13 residues. CDR1 and CDR2 from the germline V gene are SGHRS and YFSETQ. V gave up 4 bases and J gave up 15 bases; unmatched junction bases: 10. CDR3 sequence reads: CASSLAGTGDVFF. CDR3 sequence (DNA): TGCGCCAGCAGCCTAGCCGGGACAGGGGATGTGTTCTTC. The full variable domain, rest sourced from reference TRBV5-1 and TRBJ2-1, is KAGVTQTPRYLIKTRGQQVTLSCSPISGHRSVSWYQQTPGQGLQFLFEYFSETQRNKGNFPGRFSGRQFSNSRSEMNVSTLELGDSALYLCASSLAGTGDVFFGPGTRLTVL.

The CDR3 reads CASTRPATSDEQYF. CDR3 DNA sequence: TGTGCCAGCACGAGGCCCGCCACTTCGGACGAGCAGTACTTC. The chain is built from TRBV2 and TRBJ2-7; D is undetermined. This CDR3 has 14 residues. The V end was cut by 7 bases, the J end by 5 bases, with 18 bases between. Germline V gene lookup returns CDR1 SNHLY and CDR2 FYNNEI.

The chain recombines TRBV4-1 with TRBJ1-6, with unresolved D. The CDR3 is made up of 14 amino acids. V was cut by 1 base and J by 9 bases, with 10 bases left in between. Germline V gene data show CDR1 as MGHRA and CDR2 as YSYEKL. The CDR3 DNA reads TGCGCCAGCAGCCAAGGATCAGTTGGTTCACCCCTCCACTTT. It codes for CASSQGSVGSPLHF.

The chain is built from TRBV6-1 and TRBJ2-3; 10 nucleotides line up with TRBD1. CDR3 length: 12 residues. CDR1 is MNHNS and CDR2 is SASEGT in the germline V gene. V dropped 6 bases and J dropped 7; count of bases not matched to a gene: 1. DNA for the CDR3: TGTGCCAGCAGGGACAGGGGGAATACGCAGTATTTT. Amino acid sequence: CASRDRGNTQYF.

This clone was counted between two and nine times. The chain combines TRBV5-1 with TRBJ1-2, with a tentative D call TRBD1 (6 bases). This CDR3 comprises 15 residues. Germline V gene sequence: CDR1 SGHRS, CDR2 YFSETQ. The V gene lost 0 bases and the J gene lost 4 bases, with 13 bases spanning the gap. CDR3 DNA sequence: TGCGCCAGCAGCTTGGCCGTCGGACAGCCCTATGGCTACACCTTC. Its protein is CASSLAVGQPYGYTF.

V and J are TRBV7-3 and TRBJ2-2; D may be TRBD1 (6 bases). In germline, CDR1 is SGHTA, CDR2 FQGTGA. V was shortened by 5 bases and J by 4 bases, with 14 bases between the two germline ends. This CDR3 comprises 15 residues. In DNA, the CDR3 is TGTGCCAGCAGCCCAGGACAGTTGCGCACCGGGGAGCTGTTTTTT. This gives the protein CASSPGQLRTGELFF. The full variable domain, in which reference TRBV7-3 and TRBJ2-2 provide the parts outside the CDR3, is GAGVSQTPSNKVTEKGKYVELRCDPISGHTALYWYRQSLGQGPEFLIYFQGTGAADDSGLPNDRFFAVRPEGSVSTLKIQRTERGDSAVYLCASSPGQLRTGELFFGEGSRLTVL.

The V call is TRBV29-1, the J call TRBJ1-6, with a weak D call TRBD1 (5 bases). The germline CDR1 and CDR2 sequences are SQVTM and ANQGSEA. The CDR3 is made up of 17 amino acids. The V gene lost 0 bases and the J gene lost 0 bases, with 12 bases spanning the gap. CDR3 coding DNA: TGCAGCGTTGAAGAAGGGGCCCTTAGCTCCTATAATTCACCCCTCCACTTT. Translated, it gives CSVEEGALSSYNSPLHF.

The V gene is TRBV7-8, the J gene TRBJ2-7; maybe TRBD1 (5 bases). The germline V gene has CDR1 SGHVS and CDR2 FQNEAQ. Trimming stripped 8 bases from V and 4 bases from J, with 21 bases between. The CDR3 is made up of 15 amino acids. CDR3 in amino acids: CASGALWAKSYEQYF. DNA for the CDR3: TGTGCCAGCGGGGCCCTATGGGCCAAGTCGTACGAGCAGTACTTC.

This sequence joins TRBV19 and TRBJ1-5, with D hard to call. Germline CDR1 and CDR2: LNHDA and SQIVND (reference sequence). The CDR3 spans 16 residues. Trimming removed 3 bases at V and 0 bases at J, with 12 bases between. The CDR3 coding sequence is TGTGCCAGTAGTATGATCAGCGCAGTTAGCAATCAGCCCCAGCATTTT. Translating it yields CASSMISAVSNQPQHF.

The chain carries TRBV5-8 and TRBJ2-1, with 13 bases aligning to TRBD2. V lost 4 bases to trimming and J lost 7 bases; unmatched junction nucleotides: 5. The CDR3 runs 15 residues. Germline lookup yields CDR1 SGHTS and CDR2 YDEGEE. The CDR3, as DNA: TGTGCCAGCAGCATAGGACTAGCGGGGGATAATGAGCAGTTCTTC. Protein: CASSIGLAGDNEQFF.

This chain links TRBV7-9 with TRBJ2-3, with 9 bases identical to TRBD1. Germline CDR1 is SEHNR and CDR2 is FQNEAQ (reference sequence). V lost 6 bases, J lost 5 bases, and 9 bases stayed unmatched. The CDR3 spans 15 residues. CDR3 sequence reads: CASRIGQGLIDTQYF. The DNA of the CDR3 is TGTGCCAGCAGAATAGGACAGGGGCTTATAGATACGCAGTATTTT.

This clone was seen a few times. The rearrangement joins TRBV7-6 to TRBJ2-2; 8 nucleotides agree with TRBD2. The CDR3 has 15 residues. The J segment lost 7 bases and the V segment lost 4 bases, leaving 8 bases of the junction unmatched. From germline, CDR1 is SGHVS and CDR2 FNYEAQ. The CDR3 spells CASSSGASGFGELFF. The CDR3 nucleotides are TGTGCCAGCAGCTCGGGGGCTAGCGGGTTCGGGGAGCTGTTTTTT. The variable domain in full, completed from reference TRBV7-6 and TRBJ2-2, reads GAGVSQSPRYKVTKRGQDVALRCDPISGHVSLYWYRQALGQGPEFLTYFNYEAQQDKSGLPNDRFSAERPEGSISTLTIQRTEQRDSAMYRCASSSGASGFGELFFGEGSRLTVL.

The chain employs TRBV18 and TRBJ1-2; no firm D call. CDR3 length: 12 residues. In germline, CDR1 is KGHSH, CDR2 LQKENI. The V gene lost 9 bases and the J gene lost 1 base, with 9 bases spanning the gap. CDR3 DNA sequence: TGTGCCAGTGCAGGAAATAACTATGGCTACACCTTC. It specifies CASAGNNYGYTF. Full variable domain (missing parts from reference TRBV18 and TRBJ1-2): NAGVMQNPRHLVRRRGQEARLRCSPMKGHSHVYWYRQLPEEGLKFMVYLQKENIIDESGMPKERFSAEFPKEGPSILRIQQVVRGDSAAYFCASAGNNYGYTFGSGTRLTVV.

The rearrangement uses TRBV9 and TRBJ2-5; 13 bases are a match to TRBD2. V was clipped by 4 bases and J by 2 bases; unmatched bases: 5. Germline CDR1 SGDLS, CDR2 YYNGEE. The CDR3 covers 16 residues. The CDR3 DNA is TGTGCCAGCAGCCACCGACTAGCGGGGGGACAAGAGACCCAGTACTTC. Its protein product is CASSHRLAGGQETQYF.

Concerning this clone itself: The same CDR3 can be traced to other DNA sequences in this sample. The chain employs TRBV9 and TRBJ1-1; possibly TRBD1 for D (5 bases). This CDR3 is built from 13 residues. Germline CDR1 reads SGDLS; CDR2 reads YYNGEE. Trimming pared 5 bases from V and 1 base from J, leaving 9 bases between. CDR3 in DNA: TGTGCCAGCAGTGTTACAGGGAACACTGAAGCTTTCTTT. Encoded protein: CASSVTGNTEAFF.

This sequence joins TRBV2 and TRBJ2-7, with TRBD2 identical over 9 bases. Trimming took 4 bases from V and 0 from J; bases not matched to a gene: 7. CDR3 length: 16 amino acids. The V gene's germline CDR1 is SNHLY and CDR2 FYNNEI. The CDR3 sequence is CASSGSGGYLSYEQYF. CDR3 nucleotides: TGTGCCAGCAGTGGGAGCGGGGGGTACCTCTCCTACGAGCAGTACTTC.